The clone carrying this T cell receptor (beta chain) was observed a handful of times. Its antigen is currently unknown. Unique molecular identifiers were incorporated when the TCRbeta library was constructed. MiXCR, run by TCRdb on the PCR reads, gives a single entry per CDR3 protein. The sample contains some 200,000 distinct CDR3 sequences, 7% to 9% of which appear only once. The sample belongs to a study of T-cell reconstitution after alpha-beta-depleted transplantation in children. The V gene lost 6 bases and the J gene lost 6 bases, with 12 bases spanning the gap. The CDR3 is made up of 14 amino acids. Findings and caveats of the study: It was reported that alpha-beta T cells came from several hundred expanded graft clones (about two months after transplant). T cells produced anew were the main source of T-cell counts and diversity one year after transplant. Surviving recipient T cells and intrathymic progenitors accounted for some patients' high TCRbeta diversity at day 60.

The V call is TRBV12-3 or TRBV12-4, the J call TRBJ1-6; D remains unclear. This TCR was sampled from a male patient between 2 and 10 years old who had a stem cell transplant for acute myeloid leukemia, so the T cells may come from the graft donor. This specimen consisted of PBMCs, mostly from graft donor cells, obtained 360 days after TCRalphabeta/CD19-depleted stem cell transplant. The CDR3 region is CASRVSRSNSPLHF. The CDR3 nucleotides read TGTGCCAGCAGGGTGAGCAGATCTAATTCACCCCTCCACTTT.